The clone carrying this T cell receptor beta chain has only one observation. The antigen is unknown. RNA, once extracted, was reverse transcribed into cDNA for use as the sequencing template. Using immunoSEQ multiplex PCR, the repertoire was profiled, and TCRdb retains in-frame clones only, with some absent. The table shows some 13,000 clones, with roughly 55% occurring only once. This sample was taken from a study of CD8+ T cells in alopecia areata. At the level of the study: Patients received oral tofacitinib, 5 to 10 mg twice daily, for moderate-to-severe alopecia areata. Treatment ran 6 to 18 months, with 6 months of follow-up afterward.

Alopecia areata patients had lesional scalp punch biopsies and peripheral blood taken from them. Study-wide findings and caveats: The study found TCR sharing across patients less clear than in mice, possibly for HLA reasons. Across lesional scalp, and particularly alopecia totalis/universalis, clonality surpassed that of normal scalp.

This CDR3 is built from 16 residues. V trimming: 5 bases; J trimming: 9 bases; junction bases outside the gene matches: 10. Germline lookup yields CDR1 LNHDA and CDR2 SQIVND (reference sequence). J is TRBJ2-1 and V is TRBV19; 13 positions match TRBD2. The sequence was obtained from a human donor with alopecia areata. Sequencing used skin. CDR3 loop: CASSFRTSGRGGEQFF. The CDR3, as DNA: TGTGCCAGTAGTTTCCGGACTAGCGGGAGAGGAGGTGAGCAGTTCTTC. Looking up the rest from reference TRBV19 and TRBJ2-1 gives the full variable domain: DGGITQSPKYLFRKEGQNVTLSCEQNLNHDAMYWYRQDPGQGLRLIYYSQIVNDFQKGDIAEGYSVSREKKESFPLTVTSAQKNPTAFYLCASSFRTSGRGGEQFFGPGTRLTVL.